This is a list of T cell receptor beta chains from one sample in a study of blood T cell repertoires in COVID-19. TCRdb's table, derived via immunoSEQ multiplex PCR, lists solely in-frame clones and lacks some. The sample has about 190,000 clones; roughly 89% are singletons. Sequences were obtained from peripheral blood. The receptor source for this set is a man between 50 and 59 years old with acute or convalescent COVID-19. CDR3s include the opening cysteine and the closing phenylalanine or tryptophan. The D gene is left open where the match is weak. The size field is filled for only some rows; it gives once, few, many or a size class.

>TRBJ2-2|13|-|-|TRBV11-3
TGTGCCAGCAGCTTAGGACTACACGGGGAGCTGTTTTTT
CASSLGLHGELFF
>TRBJ2-1|14|-|TRBD1|TRBV6-5
TGTGCCAGCAGTCCGGGACAGGGGATCAATGAGCAGTTCTTC
CASSPGQGINEQFF
>TRBJ1-2|15|-|-|TRBV2
TGTGCCAGCAGGGATACGCGGGCGGGTAACTATGGCTACACCTTC
CASRDTRAGNYGYTF
>TRBJ2-3|16|-|TRBD2|TRBV5-4
TGTGCCAGCAGTCGGGGGGATTTGGTGGGCACAGATACGCAGTATTTT
CASSRGDLVGTDTQYF
>TRBJ2-7|15|-|TRBD1|TRBV24-1
TGTGCCACCAGTGATTCCGGGACAGGGAGATACGAGCAGTACTTC
CATSDSGTGRYEQYF
>TRBJ2-3|16|-|-|TRBV6-6
TGTGCCAGCAGTTACTCGGGAGGCCCATTCACAGATACGCAGTATTTT
CASSYSGGPFTDTQYF
>TRBJ2-3|17|-|TRBD2|TRBV7-2
TGTGCCAGCAGCCTCCGACTAGCGGGGGCCTACACAGATACGCAGTATTTT
CASSLRLAGAYTDTQYF
>TRBJ2-1|15|-|-|TRBV5-6
TGTGCCAGCAGCCGGGACCTCCGGAGGGGCAATGAGCAGTTCTTC
CASSRDLRRGNEQFF
>TRBJ2-7|14|once|TRBD1|TRBV27
TGTGCCAGCGGGGGGGGGACAGGGGGATACGAGCAGTACTTC
CASGGGTGGYEQYF
>TRBJ2-5|15|-|TRBD1|TRBV7-2
TGTGCCAGCAGCTTTACCCGGACAGGGGGAGAGACCCAGTACTTC
CASSFTRTGGETQYF
>TRBJ2-6|16|-|-|TRBV7-9
TGTGCCAGCAGCTTAGGAGGATCCTCTGGGGCCAACGTCCTGACTTTC
CASSLGGSSGANVLTF
>TRBJ2-3|16|-|TRBD1|TRBV10-3
TGTGCCATCAGTAATAGCCCGGGACAGAGCACAGATACGCAGTATTTT
CAISNSPGQSTDTQYF
>TRBJ1-2|13|-|-|TRBV6-5
TGTGCCAGCAGTACCGGGACAAGTGGTGGCTACACCTTC
CASSTGTSGGYTF
>TRBJ1-1|13|-|TRBD1|TRBV5-4
TGTGCCAGCGAGGGACAGACAAACACTGAAGCTTTCTTT
CASEGQTNTEAFF
>TRBJ2-1|16|once|-|TRBV7-3
TGTGCCAGCAGCCCAAAAAGGGGGTTACCCTACAATGAGCAGTTCTTC
CASSPKRGLPYNEQFF
>TRBJ1-3|19|-|TRBD1|TRBV6-6
TGTGCCAGCAGTCTTACCCAACGACAGGGGGCCGGTGCAGGAAACACCATATATTTT
CASSLTQRQGAGAGNTIYF
>TRBJ1-2|19|-|TRBD1|TRBV6-2/TRBV6-3
TGTGCCAGCAGTCGTCGTCCGGGACAGGGAGGTCGGGTCGACTATGGCTACACCTTC
CASSRRPGQGGRVDYGYTF
>TRBJ2-3|15|-|-|TRBV4-3
TGCGCCAGCAGCCAAGACAGGGTCGGCACAGATACGCAGTATTTT
CASSQDRVGTDTQYF
>TRBJ2-3|16|-|-|TRBV4-1
TGCGCCAGCAGCCAGGGGCGTAGCGGACCCACAGATACGCAGTATTTT
CASSQGRSGPTDTQYF
>TRBJ1-1|17|-|TRBD1|TRBV15
TGTGCCACCAGCAGAGATTCGGGACAGGGGTTGATCACTGAAGCTTTCTTT
CATSRDSGQGLITEAFF
>TRBJ2-3|18|few|TRBD2|TRBV2
TGTGCCAGCAGCACCGGGACTAGCGGGCCCAGGGGCACAGATACGCAGTATTTT
CASSTGTSGPRGTDTQYF
>TRBJ2-3|15|-|-|TRBV19
TGTGCCAGTAGTCCGACTGTCCGGAGCACAGATACGCAGTATTTT
CASSPTVRSTDTQYF
>TRBJ1-5|23|-|-|TRBV21-1
TGTGCCAGCAGCTCAATTACCGGCAGGGCAAGGGGAAGGGTGCAGGGTGCCCATCAGCCCCAGCATTTT
CASSSITGRARGRVQGAHQPQHF
>TRBJ2-5|13|-|-|TRBV7-3
TGTGCCAGCAGCTTAGGGGGCCAGGAGACCCAGTACTTC
CASSLGGQETQYF